These T cell receptor beta chains were read from a single sample in a study of response to subunit inactivated influenza vaccine. TCRdb processed the RT-PCR reads anew with MiXCR; each CDR3 protein has one entry. The sample has more than 400,000 distinct CDR3 sequences, roughly 11% seen once. This specimen consisted of PBMCs from blood, obtained 35 to 45 days after vaccination. Receptor source: a man aged 45 to 65 who received an inactivated influenza vaccine. CDR3s include the opening cysteine and the closing phenylalanine or tryptophan. The D gene is left open where the match is weak. The size entry is marked missing in some rows and otherwise reads once, few, many or a size class.

cdr3_aa	cdr3_nt	clone_size	d_call	cdr3_length	v_call	j_call
CSAREGTGVETQYF	TGCAGTGCTAGAGAGGGGACAGGGGTGGAGACCCAGTACTTC	few	TRBD1	14	TRBV20-1	TRBJ2-5
CASSQGLAPTYEQYF	TGTGCCAGCAGCCAAGGTCTAGCGCCTACCTACGAGCAGTACTTC	NA	NA	15	TRBV3-1	TRBJ2-7
CASSLRRLAGGNEQFF	TGTGCCAGCAGCTTAAGAAGACTAGCGGGAGGGAATGAGCAGTTCTTC	few	TRBD2	16	TRBV7-8	TRBJ2-1
CASSQDLQTTETQYF	TGCGCCAGCAGCCAAGACTTACAAACTACGGAGACCCAGTACTTC	many	NA	15	TRBV4-3	TRBJ2-5
CASSSPAGRQGPVLHYNEQFF	TGTGCCAGCAGCTCTCCTGCAGGGCGACAGGGTCCCGTCCTCCACTACAATGAGCAGTTCTTC	NA	TRBD1	21	TRBV11-1	TRBJ2-1
CASSPGTGFNEQYF	TGTGCCAGCAGCCCTGGGACAGGGTTCAACGAGCAGTACTTC	many	TRBD1	14	TRBV9	TRBJ2-7
CSAIRGIGETQYF	TGCAGTGCTATAAGGGGGATTGGGGAGACCCAGTACTTC	many	NA	13	TRBV20-1	TRBJ2-5
CASSRTLTGELFF	TGTGCCAGCAGCCGAACACTCACCGGGGAGCTGTTTTTT	few	NA	13	TRBV6-2/TRBV6-3	TRBJ2-2
CATVAGGTGELFF	TGTGCCACCGTAGCGGGAGGCACCGGGGAGCTGTTTTTT	few	TRBD2	13	TRBV5-6	TRBJ2-2
CSASFASGSTDTQYF	TGCAGTGCTAGTTTCGCTAGCGGGAGTACAGATACGCAGTATTTT	many	TRBD2	15	TRBV20-1	TRBJ2-3
CASTKQTGTNRYEQYF	TGTGCCAGCACCAAGCAAACTGGGACAAATCGCTACGAGCAGTACTTC	NA	NA	16	TRBV6-2/TRBV6-3	TRBJ2-7
CASTHGTSGNNEQFF	TGCGCCAGCACCCACGGGACTAGCGGAAACAATGAGCAGTTCTTC	NA	TRBD2	15	TRBV5-1	TRBJ2-1
CASSFGTGELFF	TGTGCCAGCAGTTTTGGCACCGGGGAGCTGTTTTTT	many	NA	12	TRBV12-3/TRBV12-4	TRBJ2-2
CASRPPGLPFYEQYF	TGTGCCAGCAGGCCCCCGGGACTACCCTTTTACGAGCAGTACTTC	few	TRBD2	15	TRBV27	TRBJ2-7
CASSMGQSSNQPQHF	TGTGCCAGTAGTATGGGGCAGAGTAGCAATCAGCCCCAGCATTTT	NA	NA	15	TRBV19	TRBJ1-5
CASSQDIAGEAFF	TGCGCCAGCAGCCAAGATATAGCAGGAGAAGCTTTCTTT	NA	NA	13	TRBV4-3	TRBJ1-1
CSVGTGGSNQPQHF	TGCAGCGTCGGGACAGGTGGCAGCAATCAGCCCCAGCATTTT	NA	TRBD1	14	TRBV29-1	TRBJ1-5
CASSLDAGTGEQYF	TGCGCCAGCAGCTTGGACGCCGGGACAGGAGAGCAGTACTTC	many	TRBD1	14	TRBV5-1	TRBJ2-7
CAISVEGRNQPQHF	TGTGCCATCAGTGTTGAGGGACGCAATCAGCCCCAGCATTTT	many	NA	14	TRBV10-3	TRBJ1-5
CASSSSTSGLDTQYF	TGTGCCAGCAGTTCCTCGACTAGCGGGTTAGATACGCAGTATTTT	few	TRBD2	15	TRBV27	TRBJ2-3
CASSLQRQPGELFF	TGTGCCAGCAGTCTCCAAAGACAGCCCGGGGAGCTGTTTTTT	many	NA	14	TRBV12-3/TRBV12-4	TRBJ2-2
CASSDIPQGAKGANVLTF	TGTGCCAGCAGTGACATCCCCCAGGGGGCGAAAGGGGCCAACGTCCTGACTTTC	NA	TRBD1	18	TRBV25-1	TRBJ2-6
CVSIPMTGVAETQYF	TGCGTCAGCATACCTATGACAGGGGTGGCAGAGACCCAGTACTTC	NA	TRBD1	15	TRBV5-1	TRBJ2-5
CASSFRRGIDNEQFF	TGTGCCAGCAGCTTTCGGCGGGGAATAGACAATGAGCAGTTCTTC	NA	NA	15	TRBV7-9	TRBJ2-1
CASARDSNQPQHF	TGTGCCAGTGCCCGGGACAGCAATCAGCCCCAGCATTTT	NA	NA	13	TRBV2	TRBJ1-5
CATLDREKNIQYF	TGTGCCACCCTGGACAGGGAAAAAAACATTCAGTACTTC	NA	TRBD1	13	TRBV10-3	TRBJ2-4
CSVERAENTEAFF	TGCAGCGTTGAACGGGCGGAAAACACTGAAGCTTTCTTT	many	NA	13	TRBV29-1	TRBJ1-1
CASSLSTVMDNEQFF	TGTGCCAGCAGCTTAAGCACAGTAATGGACAATGAGCAGTTCTTC	NA	NA	15	TRBV7-3	TRBJ2-1
CASTMGGTSVETQYF	TGCGCCAGCACGATGGGCGGGACTAGCGTTGAGACCCAGTACTTC	NA	TRBD2	15	TRBV5-1	TRBJ2-5
CASSRTVTGELFF	TGTGCCAGCAGCAGGACTGTAACCGGGGAGCTGTTTTTT	once	NA	13	TRBV5-5	TRBJ2-2
CSVVSVENTGELFF	TGCAGCGTTGTAAGCGTCGAGAACACCGGGGAGCTGTTTTTT	few	NA	14	TRBV29-1	TRBJ2-2
CASSWGAGSNQPQHF	TGTGCCAGCAGCTGGGGGGCAGGGAGCAATCAGCCCCAGCATTTT	NA	NA	15	TRBV5-5	TRBJ1-5
CSVPQPGTVSNTEAFF	TGCAGCGTTCCCCAACCCGGGACAGTCTCAAACACTGAAGCTTTCTTT	few	TRBD1	16	TRBV29-1	TRBJ1-1
CASRKTRDGGELFF	TGTGCCAGCAGAAAAACTAGGGATGGCGGGGAGCTGTTTTTT	NA	NA	14	TRBV3-1	TRBJ2-2
CASRSGTGGLAGGYETQYF	TGCGCCAGCAGATCCGGGACAGGGGGACTAGCGGGAGGGTACGAGACCCAGTACTTC	NA	TRBD2	19	TRBV5-1	TRBJ2-5
CSAMEAGSFTDTQYF	TGCAGTGCTATGGAAGCGGGGAGCTTCACAGATACGCAGTATTTT	many	TRBD2	15	TRBV20-1	TRBJ2-3
CASSLGPNRGDSPLHF	TGTGCCAGCAGCTTGGGTCCAAACAGGGGGGATTCACCCCTCCACTTT	few	TRBD1	16	TRBV5-5	TRBJ1-6
CAIRIADEQFF	TGTGCCATCAGGATAGCCGATGAGCAGTTCTTC	few	NA	11	TRBV10-3	TRBJ2-1
CASNGQGALDTQYF	TGTGCCAGCAACGGACAGGGGGCATTGGATACGCAGTATTTT	few	TRBD1	14	TRBV9	TRBJ2-3
CAWSKETPTNEKLFF	TGTGCCTGGAGTAAAGAAACACCAACTAATGAAAAACTGTTTTTT	NA	NA	15	TRBV30	TRBJ1-4
CSVEQANTGELFF	TGCAGCGTTGAGCAGGCAAACACCGGGGAGCTGTTTTTT	many	NA	13	TRBV29-1	TRBJ2-2
CSADDRATNEKLFF	TGCAGTGCAGACGACAGGGCAACTAATGAAAAACTGTTTTTT	NA	TRBD1	14	TRBV20-1	TRBJ1-4
CSVEGDVTDTQYF	TGCAGCGTTGAAGGAGATGTCACAGATACGCAGTATTTT	few	NA	13	TRBV29-1	TRBJ2-3
CASSVGNPTGDTQYF	TGTGCCAGCAGCGTAGGAAACCCGACGGGAGATACGCAGTATTTT	NA	NA	15	TRBV9	TRBJ2-3